Listed below are T cell receptor beta chains from one sample, sequenced in a study of blood T cell repertoires in COVID-19. This table comes from immunoSEQ multiplex PCR, and its TCRdb copy is limited to in-frame clones, with some not included. Among roughly 60,000 clones listed, 65% to 85% were seen once. The sequencing input was peripheral blood. These receptors originate from a man older than 75 with COVID-19, enrolled during active disease. Both conserved end residues are part of each CDR3. Each record gives: D gene, clone size, J gene, V gene, CDR3 DNA, CDR3 protein. The D gene is left open where the match is weak. Clone size, where shown, is once, few, many, or a class for clones that have expanded.

d_gene: NA; abundance: NA; j_gene: TRBJ2-7; v_gene: TRBV6-2/TRBV6-3; CDR3nt: TGTGCCAGCAGCCCCCGGACAGCCGTAGGCTTCTACGAGCAGTACTTC; CDR3aa: CASSPRTAVGFYEQYF
d_gene: TRBD1; abundance: NA; j_gene: TRBJ2-1; v_gene: TRBV6-6; CDR3nt: TGTGCCAGCACCATACAGGGGGCGTATGAGCAGTTCTTC; CDR3aa: CASTIQGAYEQFF
d_gene: NA; abundance: NA; j_gene: TRBJ1-1; v_gene: TRBV18; CDR3nt: TGTGCCAGCTCACCACTTCAGGGGTTGAACACTGAAGCTTTCTTT; CDR3aa: CASSPLQGLNTEAFF
d_gene: NA; abundance: NA; j_gene: TRBJ2-5; v_gene: TRBV10-1; CDR3nt: TGCGCCAGCAGTGACCGGGGTACGGAGACCCAGTACTTC; CDR3aa: CASSDRGTETQYF
d_gene: TRBD1; abundance: few; j_gene: TRBJ1-3; v_gene: TRBV6-1; CDR3nt: TGTGCCAGCAGTGGGGAAGGACAGGGAAGCTCTGGAAACACCATATATTTT; CDR3aa: CASSGEGQGSSGNTIYF
d_gene: NA; abundance: NA; j_gene: TRBJ2-5; v_gene: TRBV6-2/TRBV6-3; CDR3nt: TGTGCCAGCAGTTACCGGGGTGGAGAGACCCAGTACTTC; CDR3aa: CASSYRGGETQYF
d_gene: TRBD1; abundance: NA; j_gene: TRBJ2-1; v_gene: TRBV19; CDR3nt: TGTGCCAGTAGTCCCGTGACAGGGGGCCTCTCCTACAATGAGCAGTTCTTC; CDR3aa: CASSPVTGGLSYNEQFF
d_gene: TRBD1; abundance: NA; j_gene: TRBJ2-5; v_gene: TRBV24-1; CDR3nt: TGTGCCACCAGTGCCACCCCCGGGACAGAAAAAGAGACCCAGTACTTC; CDR3aa: CATSATPGTEKETQYF
d_gene: TRBD1; abundance: NA; j_gene: TRBJ2-1; v_gene: TRBV6-2/TRBV6-3; CDR3nt: TGTGCCAGCAGTTACTCTGCCGGGACAGGTTACAATGAGCAGTTCTTC; CDR3aa: CASSYSAGTGYNEQFF
d_gene: NA; abundance: NA; j_gene: TRBJ2-2; v_gene: TRBV15; CDR3nt: TGTGCCACCAGCAGAGATCTTGGAGGGGGCGGCGGGGAGCTGTTTTTT; CDR3aa: CATSRDLGGGGGELFF
d_gene: TRBD1; abundance: NA; j_gene: TRBJ2-7; v_gene: TRBV5-1; CDR3nt: TGCGCCAGCAGCTTGGGGGACAGGGGGCTAATCTACGAGCAGTACTTC; CDR3aa: CASSLGDRGLIYEQYF
d_gene: NA; abundance: NA; j_gene: TRBJ1-1; v_gene: TRBV5-1; CDR3nt: TGCGCCAGCAGCCCTCGGGGGGCGAACACTGAAGCTTTCTTT; CDR3aa: CASSPRGANTEAFF
d_gene: NA; abundance: few; j_gene: TRBJ1-2; v_gene: TRBV5-6; CDR3nt: TGTGCCAGCAGCTCCACCCGGGGGGAGGTCTATGGCTACACCTTC; CDR3aa: CASSSTRGEVYGYTF
d_gene: NA; abundance: NA; j_gene: TRBJ1-1; v_gene: TRBV7-9; CDR3nt: TGTGCCAGCAGCCCCTCCCTGGAGAGGCTCGAAGCTTTCTTT; CDR3aa: CASSPSLERLEAFF
d_gene: NA; abundance: NA; j_gene: TRBJ2-6; v_gene: TRBV7-2; CDR3nt: TGTGCCAGCAGCTTGTCGGTTCCGGGGGTCTCTGGGGCCAACGTCCTGACTTTC; CDR3aa: CASSLSVPGVSGANVLTF
d_gene: TRBD2; abundance: NA; j_gene: TRBJ2-1; v_gene: TRBV4-1; CDR3nt: TGCGCCAGCAGCCAACTTCCGGGACTAGCGGGGGGAACCTACAATGAGCAGTTCTTC; CDR3aa: CASSQLPGLAGGTYNEQFF
d_gene: NA; abundance: few; j_gene: TRBJ1-1; v_gene: TRBV6-5; CDR3nt: TGTGCCAGCAGTAGAGGGGGTGCTGAAGCTTTCTTT; CDR3aa: CASSRGGAEAFF
d_gene: NA; abundance: NA; j_gene: TRBJ2-1; v_gene: TRBV7-8; CDR3nt: TGTGCCAGCAGCTTAGTCCCGGAGAGCTCCTACAATGAGCAGTTCTTC; CDR3aa: CASSLVPESSYNEQFF
d_gene: NA; abundance: NA; j_gene: TRBJ1-4; v_gene: TRBV3-1/TRBV3-2; CDR3nt: TGTGCCAGCAGCCGGGCAGGGACTCCTAATGAAAAACTGTTTTTT; CDR3aa: CASSRAGTPNEKLFF
d_gene: TRBD2; abundance: NA; j_gene: TRBJ2-7; v_gene: TRBV6-5; CDR3nt: TGTGCCAGCAGACTAGCGGGGGGCGAGCAGTACTTC; CDR3aa: CASRLAGGEQYF
d_gene: NA; abundance: NA; j_gene: TRBJ1-2; v_gene: TRBV9; CDR3nt: TGTGCCAGCAGCGTACTGGGAGCTGGCTACACCTTC; CDR3aa: CASSVLGAGYTF
d_gene: NA; abundance: NA; j_gene: TRBJ1-6; v_gene: TRBV5-4; CDR3nt: TGTGCCAGCAGCCCATCTTCGCCGGGTCGTAATAATTCACCCCTCCACTTT; CDR3aa: CASSPSSPGRNNSPLHF
d_gene: TRBD1; abundance: few; j_gene: TRBJ1-6; v_gene: TRBV9; CDR3nt: TGTGCCAGCAGCGCGGGACAGGGGGCCAATTCACCCCTCCACTTT; CDR3aa: CASSAGQGANSPLHF
d_gene: NA; abundance: NA; j_gene: TRBJ1-3; v_gene: TRBV19; CDR3nt: TGTGCCAGTAGTCTCCGTCAGGGAAATTCCGGAAACACCATATATTTT; CDR3aa: CASSLRQGNSGNTIYF
d_gene: NA; abundance: NA; j_gene: TRBJ1-6; v_gene: TRBV6-5; CDR3nt: TGTGCCAGCAGTTACCACAACACAGACCGAAATTCACCCCTCCACTTT; CDR3aa: CASSYHNTDRNSPLHF